This entry features one T cell receptor beta chain sequence. Germline-derived CDR1 and CDR2 are SGHTA and FQGNSA. The ends were cut back, 4 bases at V and 4 bases at J, with 16 bases in the middle. The CDR3 loop spans 15 amino acids. The sample comes from a study of shared clonotypes between healthy human individuals. Researchers sequenced unsorted PBMC DNA using ten immunoSEQ deep assay plates. Original analysis: Without quality scores, immunoSEQ junctional reads could not be filtered like full-length reads. Only in-frame clones appear in the TCRdb table, and some are missing; sequencing was by immunoSEQ multiplex PCR. The V and J calls and clone size are taken from that table; D and trimming were inferred from the DNA. Of fewer than 600,000 clones listed, 70% to 80% are singletons. Around 97 million PBMCs supplied genomic DNA for unsorted samples.

The sequenced material came from PBMCs. The receptor was derived from a woman in her thirties or forties in good health. Some clones in this sample may be carry-over from other donors' samples. V gene TRBV7-2 combines with J gene TRBJ1-1, with D possibly being TRBD1 (5 bases). The CDR3: CASSSAGALVTEAFF. CDR3 nucleotides: TGTGCCAGCAGCTCGGCCGGGGCGTTGGTCACTGAAGCTTTCTTT. The complete variable domain, with remaining parts taken from reference TRBV7-2 and TRBJ1-1, reads GAGVSQSPSNKVTEKGKDVELRCDPISGHTALYWYRQSLGQGLEFLIYFQGNSAPDKSGLPSDRFSAERTGGSVSTLTIQRTQQEDSAVYLCASSSAGALVTEAFFGQGTRLTVV.